A selection of T cell receptor beta chains follows, all from one sample in a study of cytomegalovirus exposure and HLA in healthy donors. Sequenced by immunoSEQ multiplex PCR; TCRdb stores in-frame clones only, minus some. The table records about 140,000 clones, around 83% of them present only once. Specimen: PBMCs. These TCRs come from a male donor in good health and CMV-seropositive. Each CDR3 is given with its conserved first and last residue. Rows may omit the clone size; those that give it use once, few, many or a size class.

TRBV2	.	TRBJ1-1	CASTTPGGADTEAFF
TRBV7-3	.	TRBJ2-1	CASSKGLAGGNNEQFF
TRBV7-8	.	TRBJ2-1	CASSLIVEAAYNEQFF
TRBV10-3	.	TRBJ2-2	CAISETAGNTGELFF
TRBV19	.	TRBJ1-2	CASSTTDRGRDGYTF
TRBV7-2	once	TRBJ1-1	CASSLQGAVNTEAFF
TRBV28	.	TRBJ1-2	CASSPGQGYGYTF
TRBV4-1	.	TRBJ2-7	CASSGLGQGDSYEQYF
TRBV4-2	.	TRBJ2-4	CASSYGQGVDKNIQYF
TRBV5-4	.	TRBJ2-1	CASSLSGSSYNEQFF
TRBV25-1	.	TRBJ2-7	CATVRGAGYEQYF
TRBV6-5	.	TRBJ2-3	CASSYSGDRATDTQYF
TRBV7-3	.	TRBJ1-6	CASSLRRVENSPLHF
TRBV10-2	.	TRBJ1-1	CASSEWRDPRPGAFF
TRBV5-4	few	TRBJ2-2	CASSRGTSVTGELFF
TRBV7-2	few	TRBJ2-7	CASSAGVSSYEQYF
TRBV30	.	TRBJ2-6	CAWSGTGQQLSGANVLTF
TRBV7-9	.	TRBJ2-4	CASSPDGATGNIQYF
TRBV30	.	TRBJ1-5	CAWSPRGGQPQHF
TRBV9	.	TRBJ2-5	CASNRGGEGTQYF
TRBV10-3	.	TRBJ1-1	CAISLTGDTEAFF
TRBV19	.	TRBJ2-1	CASSRAGGPYNEQFF